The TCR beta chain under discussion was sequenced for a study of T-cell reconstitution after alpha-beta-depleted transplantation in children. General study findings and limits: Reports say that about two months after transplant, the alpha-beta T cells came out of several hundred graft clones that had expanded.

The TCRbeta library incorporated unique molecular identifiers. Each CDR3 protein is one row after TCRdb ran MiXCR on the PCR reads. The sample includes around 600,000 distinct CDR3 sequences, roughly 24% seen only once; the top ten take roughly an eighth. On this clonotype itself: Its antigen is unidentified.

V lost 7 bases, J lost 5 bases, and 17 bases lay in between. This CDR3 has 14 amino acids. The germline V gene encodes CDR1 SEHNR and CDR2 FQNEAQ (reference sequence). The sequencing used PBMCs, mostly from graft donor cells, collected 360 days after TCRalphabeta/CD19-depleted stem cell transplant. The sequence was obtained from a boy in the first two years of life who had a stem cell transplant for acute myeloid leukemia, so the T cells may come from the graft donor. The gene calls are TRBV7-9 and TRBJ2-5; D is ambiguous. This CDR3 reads CASTPGSLAETQYF. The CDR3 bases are TGTGCCAGCACCCCGGGCAGCCTTGCGGAGACCCAGTACTTC.